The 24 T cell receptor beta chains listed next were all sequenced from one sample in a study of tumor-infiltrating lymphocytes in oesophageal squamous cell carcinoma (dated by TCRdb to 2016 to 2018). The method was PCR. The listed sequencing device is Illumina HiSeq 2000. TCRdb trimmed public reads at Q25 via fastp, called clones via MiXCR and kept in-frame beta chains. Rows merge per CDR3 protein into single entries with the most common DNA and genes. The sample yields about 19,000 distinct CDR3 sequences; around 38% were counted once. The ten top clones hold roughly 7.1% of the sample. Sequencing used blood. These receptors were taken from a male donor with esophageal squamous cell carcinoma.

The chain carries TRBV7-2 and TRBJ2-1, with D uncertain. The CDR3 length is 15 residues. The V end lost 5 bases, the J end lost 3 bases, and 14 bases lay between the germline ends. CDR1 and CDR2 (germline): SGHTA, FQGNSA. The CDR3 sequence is CASSPSQSLYNEQFF. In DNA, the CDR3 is TGTGCCAGCAGCCCGAGTCAGTCACTCTACAATGAGCAGTTCTTC.

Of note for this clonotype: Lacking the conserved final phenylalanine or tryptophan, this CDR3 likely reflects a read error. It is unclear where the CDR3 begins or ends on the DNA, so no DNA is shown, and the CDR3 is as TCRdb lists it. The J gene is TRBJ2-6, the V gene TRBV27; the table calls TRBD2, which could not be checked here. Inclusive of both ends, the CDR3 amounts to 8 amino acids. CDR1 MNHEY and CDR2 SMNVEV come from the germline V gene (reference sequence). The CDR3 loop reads CASSFGLA.

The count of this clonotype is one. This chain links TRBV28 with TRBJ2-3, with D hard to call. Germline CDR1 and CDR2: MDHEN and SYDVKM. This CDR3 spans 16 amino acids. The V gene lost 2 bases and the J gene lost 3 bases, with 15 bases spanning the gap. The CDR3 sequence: CASSLRWQRRTDTQYF. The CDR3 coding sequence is TGTGCCAGCAGTTTAAGGTGGCAGAGAAGGACAGATACGCAGTATTTT.

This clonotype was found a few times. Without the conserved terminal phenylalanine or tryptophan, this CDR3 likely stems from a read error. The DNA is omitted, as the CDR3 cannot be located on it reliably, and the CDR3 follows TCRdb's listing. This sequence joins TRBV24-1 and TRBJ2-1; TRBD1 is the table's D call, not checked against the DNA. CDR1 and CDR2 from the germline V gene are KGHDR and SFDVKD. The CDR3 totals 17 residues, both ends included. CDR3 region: CATSDSGQANYGYTFGS.

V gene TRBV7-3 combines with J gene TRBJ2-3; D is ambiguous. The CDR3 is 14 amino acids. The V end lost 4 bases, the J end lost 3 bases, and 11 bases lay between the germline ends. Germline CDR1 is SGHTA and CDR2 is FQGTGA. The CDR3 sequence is CASSSVGGTDTQYF. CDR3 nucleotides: TGTGCCAGCAGCTCCGTCGGTGGTACAGATACGCAGTATTTT.

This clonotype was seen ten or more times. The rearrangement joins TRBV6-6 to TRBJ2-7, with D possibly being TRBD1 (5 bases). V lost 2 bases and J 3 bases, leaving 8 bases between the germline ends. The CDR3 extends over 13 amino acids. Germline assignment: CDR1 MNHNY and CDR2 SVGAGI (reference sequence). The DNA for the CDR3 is TGTGCCAGCAGTTACAGGGGTAGCTACGAGCAGTACTTC. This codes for CASSYRGSYEQYF.

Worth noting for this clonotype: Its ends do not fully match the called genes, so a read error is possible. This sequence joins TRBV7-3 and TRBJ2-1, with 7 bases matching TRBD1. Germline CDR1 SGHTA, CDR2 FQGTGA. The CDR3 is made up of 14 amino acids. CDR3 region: CASSLGVGGQTPYF. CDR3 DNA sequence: TGTGCCAGCAGCTTAGGTGTAGGGGGACAGACCCCTTACTTC.

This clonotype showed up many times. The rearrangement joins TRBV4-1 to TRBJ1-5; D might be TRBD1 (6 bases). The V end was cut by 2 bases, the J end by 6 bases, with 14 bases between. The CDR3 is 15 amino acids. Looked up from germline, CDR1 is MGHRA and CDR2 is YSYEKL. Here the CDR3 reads CASSQQGTGGQPQHF. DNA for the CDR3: TGCGCCAGCAGCCAACAGGGGACGGGGGGTCAGCCCCAGCATTTT.

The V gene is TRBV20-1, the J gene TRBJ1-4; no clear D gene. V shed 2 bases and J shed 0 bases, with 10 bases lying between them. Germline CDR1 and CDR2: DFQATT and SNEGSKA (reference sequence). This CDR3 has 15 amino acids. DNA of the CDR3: TGCAGTGCTAGACGACGAGCTGCAACTAATGAAAAACTGTTTTTT. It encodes CSARRRAATNEKLFF.

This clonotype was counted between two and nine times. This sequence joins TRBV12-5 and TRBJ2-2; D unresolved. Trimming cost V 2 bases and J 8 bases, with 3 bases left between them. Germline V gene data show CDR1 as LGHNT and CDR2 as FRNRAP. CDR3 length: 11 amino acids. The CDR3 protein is CASGLSGELFF. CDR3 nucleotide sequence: TGTGCTAGTGGTTTGTCTGGGGAGCTGTTTTTT.

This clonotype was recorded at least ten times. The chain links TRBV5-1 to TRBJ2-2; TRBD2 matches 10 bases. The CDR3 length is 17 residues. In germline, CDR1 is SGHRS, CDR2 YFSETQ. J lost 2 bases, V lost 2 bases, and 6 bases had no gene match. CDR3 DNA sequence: TGCGCCAGCAGCTTAGGGGCTAGCGGGAGTAACACCGGGGAGCTGTTTTTT. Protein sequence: CASSLGASGSNTGELFF.

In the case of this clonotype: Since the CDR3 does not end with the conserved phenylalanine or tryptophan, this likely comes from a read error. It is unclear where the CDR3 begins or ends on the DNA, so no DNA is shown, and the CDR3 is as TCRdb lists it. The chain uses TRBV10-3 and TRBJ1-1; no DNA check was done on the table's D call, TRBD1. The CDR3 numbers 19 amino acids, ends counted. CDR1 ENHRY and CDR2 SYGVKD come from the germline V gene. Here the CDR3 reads CAIIPPNRGQDPPSSTSAP.

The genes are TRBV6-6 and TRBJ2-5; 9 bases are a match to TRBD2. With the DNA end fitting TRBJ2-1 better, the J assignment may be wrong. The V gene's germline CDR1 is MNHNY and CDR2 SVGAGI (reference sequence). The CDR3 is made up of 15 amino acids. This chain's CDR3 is CASSAASGAYNEQFF. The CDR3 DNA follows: TGTGCCAGCAGTGCCGCTAGCGGGGCCTACAATGAGCAGTTCTTC.

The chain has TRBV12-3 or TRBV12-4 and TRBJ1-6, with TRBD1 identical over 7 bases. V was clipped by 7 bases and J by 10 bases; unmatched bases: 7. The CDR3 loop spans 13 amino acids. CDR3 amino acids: CASIDRAGSPLHF. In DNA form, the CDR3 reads TGTGCCAGCATCGACAGGGCTGGGTCACCCCTCCACTTT.

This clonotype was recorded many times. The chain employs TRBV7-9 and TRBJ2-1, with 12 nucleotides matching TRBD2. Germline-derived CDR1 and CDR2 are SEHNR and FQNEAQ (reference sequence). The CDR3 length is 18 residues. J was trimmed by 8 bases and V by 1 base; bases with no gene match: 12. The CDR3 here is CASSLGWLAGGHRHEQFF. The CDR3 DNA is TGTGCCAGCAGCTTAGGGTGGCTAGCGGGAGGGCACAGGCATGAGCAGTTCTTC. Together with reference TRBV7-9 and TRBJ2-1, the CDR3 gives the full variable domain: DTGVSQNPRHKITKRGQNVTFRCDPISEHNRLYWYRQTLGQGPEFLTYFQNEAQLEKSRLLSDRFSAERPKGSFSTLEIQRTEQGDSAMYLCASSLGWLAGGHRHEQFFGPGTRLTVL.

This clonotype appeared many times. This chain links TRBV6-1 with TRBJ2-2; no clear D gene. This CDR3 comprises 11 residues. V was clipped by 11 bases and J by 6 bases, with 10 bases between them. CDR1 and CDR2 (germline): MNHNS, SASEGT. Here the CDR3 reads CAVMAPGELFF. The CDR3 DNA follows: TGTGCCGTAATGGCCCCCGGGGAGCTGTTTTTT.

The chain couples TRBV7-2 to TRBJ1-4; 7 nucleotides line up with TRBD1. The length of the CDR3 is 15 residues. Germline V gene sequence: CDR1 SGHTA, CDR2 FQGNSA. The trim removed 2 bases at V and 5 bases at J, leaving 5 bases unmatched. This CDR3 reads CASSLQGGLNEKLFF. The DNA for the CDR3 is TGTGCCAGCAGCTTACAGGGGGGGTTGAATGAAAAACTGTTTTTT.

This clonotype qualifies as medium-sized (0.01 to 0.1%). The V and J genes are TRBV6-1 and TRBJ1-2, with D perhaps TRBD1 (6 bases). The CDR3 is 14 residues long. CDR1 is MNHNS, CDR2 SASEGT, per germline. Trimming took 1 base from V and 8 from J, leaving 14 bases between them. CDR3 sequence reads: CASSEVSGASGYTF. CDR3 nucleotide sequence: TGTGCCAGCAGTGAAGTTTCGGGGGCGAGCGGCTACACCTTC.

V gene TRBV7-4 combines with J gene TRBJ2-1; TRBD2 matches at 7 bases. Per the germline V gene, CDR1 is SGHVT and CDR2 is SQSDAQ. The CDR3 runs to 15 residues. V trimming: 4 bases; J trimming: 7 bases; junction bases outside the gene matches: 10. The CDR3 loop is CASSSSRLGGNEQFF. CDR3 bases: TGTGCCAGCAGCTCGTCTAGACTGGGGGGGAATGAGCAGTTCTTC. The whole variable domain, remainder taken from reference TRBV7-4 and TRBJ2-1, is GAGVSQSPRYKVAKRGRDVALRCDSISGHVTLYWYRQTLGQGSEVLTYSQSDAQRDKSGRPSGRFSAERPERSVSTLKIQRTEQGDSAVYLCASSSSRLGGNEQFFGPGTRLTVL.

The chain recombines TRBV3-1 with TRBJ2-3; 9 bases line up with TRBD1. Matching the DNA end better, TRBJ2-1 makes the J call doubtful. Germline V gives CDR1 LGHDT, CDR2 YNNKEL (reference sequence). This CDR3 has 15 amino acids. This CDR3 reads CASSQAGQGYNEQFF. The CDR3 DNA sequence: TGTGCCAGCAGCCAAGCAGGACAGGGGTACAATGAGCAGTTCTTC.

CDR3 sequence (DNA): TGTGCCAGCAGCCGACCAGGATCGGCTAATGAAAAACTGTTTTTT. The encoded protein is CASSRPGSANEKLFF. The chain has TRBV7-1 and TRBJ1-4; D is unclear. TRBV7-1 is reported as an ORF; its role is uncertain. The CDR3 extends over 15 amino acids. V was shortened by 5 bases and J by 3 bases, with 13 bases between the two germline ends.

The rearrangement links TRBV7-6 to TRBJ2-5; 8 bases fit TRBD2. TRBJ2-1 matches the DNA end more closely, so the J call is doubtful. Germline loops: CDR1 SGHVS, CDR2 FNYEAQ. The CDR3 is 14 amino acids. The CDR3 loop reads CASSFSGEFYEQFF. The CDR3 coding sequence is TGTGCCAGCAGCTTTAGCGGGGAGTTCTATGAGCAGTTCTTC.

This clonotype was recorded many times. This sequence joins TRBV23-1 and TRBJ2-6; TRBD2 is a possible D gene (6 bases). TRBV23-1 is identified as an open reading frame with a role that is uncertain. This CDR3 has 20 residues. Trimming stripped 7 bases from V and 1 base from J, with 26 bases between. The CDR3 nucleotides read TGCGCCAGCAACCCACATTTGGGAGGCAAAAACTGGTCTGGGGCCAACGTCCTGACTTTC. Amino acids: CASNPHLGGKNWSGANVLTF.

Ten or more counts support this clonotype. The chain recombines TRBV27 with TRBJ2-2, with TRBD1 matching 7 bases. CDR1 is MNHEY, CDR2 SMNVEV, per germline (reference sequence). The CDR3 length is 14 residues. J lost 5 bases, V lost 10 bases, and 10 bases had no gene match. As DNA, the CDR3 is TGTGCCACCTCACAGGGGAAGGGGACCGGGGAGCTGTTTTTT. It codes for CATSQGKGTGELFF.